This T cell receptor (beta chain) derives from a study of T cells in Graves' hyperthyroidism and ophthalmopathy (dated by TCRdb to the late 2010s). With regard to the full study: Peripheral blood was collected at initial diagnosis, before any treatment. To identify TCR V-J signatures that set the groups apart, the researchers used a discovery cohort of approximately 98 patients, made up of 43 with Graves' ophthalmopathy and 57 with stable Graves' hyperthyroidism. An independent validation cohort of under 20 hyperthyroidism patients and 17 patients who later progressed to ophthalmopathy tested prospective prediction of ophthalmopathy. For training and testing, the 100 or so patients in the discovery cohort were randomly divided in a 7:3 ratio. In addition, the study compared T-cell repertoires in thyroid tissue and in blood from about 6 Graves' hyperthyroidism patients. After blood sampling, hyperthyroidism patients were treated with methimazole at a starting dose of 30 mg daily, and ophthalmopathy patients were treated with high-dose intravenous methylprednisolone. According to the paper, TCR Vbeta CDR3 sequencing was carried out on about 140 peripheral blood samples, which came from 40 to 45 ophthalmopathy, 75 to 80 hyperthyroidism and approximately 17 progressor patients. Broader findings and caveats from the paper: Most expanded thyroid clonotypes (frequency above 0.001) were also detected in blood, a finding suggesting that blood repertoires may reflect thyroid immune responses. In validation, progression to ophthalmopathy was predicted by the model with around 71% sensitivity and roughly 76% specificity, a median of approximately 6.5 months before onset. Ophthalmopathy was separated from stable hyperthyroidism by a 13 V-J signature model, with over 85% sensitivity and around 81% specificity obtained in cross-validation and 80%/75% obtained in testing. Sample size was not statistically predetermined, and investigators were not blinded to group allocation.

As concerns this clonotype: Its antigen remains unidentified. No much larger clonotype is one base removed from it; base qualities were not supplied.

Stable Graves' hyperthyroidism was defined as the absence of progression to ophthalmopathy over 18 months of follow-up. The hyperthyroidism patients were between 18 and 65 years old and newly diagnosed, with a disease duration of less than 2 months. Exclusion was applied to patients with uncontrolled infections, other autoimmune diseases, pregnancy or lactation. Clinical symptoms, serum thyroxine and TRAb, thyroid ultrasound, and orbital computed tomography formed the basis for the diagnoses. Ficoll-Paque density gradient centrifugation was used to isolate PBMCs from around 9.1 ml of fresh peripheral blood. Total RNA was extracted with Trizol reagent, and quality was checked on an Agilent 2100 Bioanalyzer. The TCR beta CDR3 regions were amplified from RNA transcripts. For the first round of RT-PCR on the TCR CDR3, the HTBI primer set was used together with the Qiagen OneStep RT-PCR kit. A second multiplex PCR round built the libraries, followed by size selection and purification. Sequencing of the libraries was done on an Illumina HiSeq2000 using paired-end 100 bp reads. On the authors' methods: SOAPnuke was used to process the raw data, removing reads that contained adapters or uncalled bases, had a mean Phred below 15, or lacked an exact match to the constant primer or identifier. COPE v1.2.5 was used to merge the high-quality paired reads, and each unique nucleotide sequence was defined as a clonotype. MiTCR v1.1 was used to align the clonotypes against IMGT TRBV, TRBD and TRBJ reference segments. The analysis included only V-J combinations with a frequency above 0.0001, which together covered roughly 99% of the repertoires. The TCS score was defined as the ratio of F50 (clonal expansion) to E x V (chaos), calculated using BLOSUM62-based TCRdist between CDR3 peptides within each V-J. Welch's t-statistics and random forest reduced 500 to 650 V-J features to 10 to 15, which were used in a naive Bayes classifier (R e1071). Using fastp trimming at Q25 and MiXCR clonotype assembly, TCRdb reanalyzed the public sequencing data and kept in-frame beta chains. Rows are combined by CDR3 protein, so each entry shows the most common genes and DNA. The V and J calls were determined by TCRdb, not by the authors. In this sample the table shows about 620,000 distinct CDR3 sequences, around 15% of which occur a single time. The biggest ten clones account for 3.8% of the sample.

Sequences MNHEY (CDR1) and SVGAGI (CDR2) are obtained from the germline V gene. Its CDR3 holds 14 amino acids, cysteine through phenylalanine. Just CDR3 DNA is preserved here, 42 bases in frame from base 1. V gives up 4 bases and J gives up 4 bases, and the segment between their germline ends measures 14 bases. The sequenced sample consisted of blood. The source is a woman aged 25 to 45 with Graves' hyperthyroidism. The chain uses TRBV6-5 and TRBJ2-7; perhaps TRBD1 is the D gene, with 7 bases matching. CDR3 sequence: CASSSGGSGYEQYF. The DNA reads as follows: TGTGCCAGCAGTTCAGGGGGGTCCGGGTACGAGCAGTACTTC.